This T cell receptor (beta chain) emerged from a study of shared T cell receptors in the human thymus. In this sample, this clone turned up once. Looked up from germline, CDR1 is SGHDN and CDR2 is FVKESK. This CDR3 comprises 16 residues. V shed 4 bases and J 9 bases; nucleotides not matched to a gene: 8. Measured with immunoSEQ multiplex PCR; TCRdb has only the in-frame clones, and not every one. The data show roughly 700,000 clones, approximately 90% seen once. The same data also contributed to another study, on human thymus T cells. As that study records: Corrective cardiac surgery supplied the resected thymus tissue.

The source is a boy younger than two with a congenital heart defect. This chain joins TRBV14 and TRBJ2-1, with 14 bases fitting TRBD2. The material sequenced was thymocytes. In DNA form, the CDR3 reads TGTGCCAGCAGCCCTCGACTAGCGGGAGGGGCCCTTGAGCAGTTCTTC. Protein product: CASSPRLAGGALEQFF.